The following is a T cell receptor (beta chain) sequence with its context. The target antigen is unknown. This record comes from a study of shared clonotypes between healthy human individuals. Healthy adults negative for HIV, lacking recent acute infections or vaccinations, served as donors. Only in-frame clones appear in the TCRdb table, and some are missing; sequencing was by immunoSEQ multiplex PCR. The profile shows approximately 640,000 clones, roughly 70% of them singletons. Findings and caveats of the study: On the whole, naive subsets had larger estimated richness than memory subsets had. Represented genetic and exposure-history diversity was restricted by having few donors.

The receptor was isolated from a woman aged 25 to 45 in good health. Sequenced input: memory CD4+ T cells sorted from blood. Subset indicated: CD45RA-negative fraction.

CDR3 loop: CASSFQANTDTQYF. CDR3 nucleotide sequence: TGTGCCAGCAGCTTCCAAGCGAACACAGATACGCAGTATTTT. The chain uses TRBV7-9 and TRBJ2-3; no definite D call. V gave up 3 bases and J gave up 2 bases, with 9 bases separating them. From germline, CDR1 is SEHNR and CDR2 FQNEAQ (reference sequence). This CDR3 is 14 amino acids long.